The rows below give T cell receptor beta chains drawn from one sample of a study of blood T cells in healthy people across ages. TCRdb ran MiXCR on the 5' RACE reads and lists one entry per CDR3 protein. Here the sample spans 650,000 to 1,000,000 distinct CDR3 sequences, under 40% being singletons. The sample was blood. All receptors come from a man between 18 and 29 years old in good health. The conserved cysteine and the conserved F or W are not part of the CDR3 here.

V gene	J gene	CDR3 protein
TRBV6-2/TRBV6-3	TRBJ2-7	ASREAGGYEQY
TRBV20-1	TRBJ1-4	SAKPRTARTTNEKLF
TRBV29-1	TRBJ2-3	SVEDQVRGTDTQY
TRBV12-3/TRBV12-4	TRBJ2-7	ASSFGRKGQDNEQY
TRBV2	TRBJ2-3	ASTLEARDTQY
TRBV25-1	TRBJ1-4	ASSELRGLGEKLF
TRBV6-2/TRBV6-3	TRBJ2-7	ASSYSGGVVSYEQY
TRBV2	TRBJ1-1	ASSGAMNTEAF
TRBV4-3	TRBJ2-1	ASSQAGLALNEQF
TRBV28	TRBJ2-2	ATYQLSGQLTGELF
TRBV7-2	TRBJ2-4	ASSLWGTKNIQY
TRBV12-3/TRBV12-4	TRBJ2-3	ASSLTSSTSTDTQY